This T cell receptor (beta chain) was identified in a study of T cells in Graves' hyperthyroidism and ophthalmopathy. CDR1 is LNHNV and CDR2 is YYDKDF in the germline V gene (reference sequence). The CDR3 is 15 residues long. The junction had 6 bases not matched to a gene; V was cut back by 3 bases and J by 2 bases. Amplified regions were TCR beta CDR3 sequences from RNA transcripts. HTBI primers were used for first-round RT-PCR of the TCR CDR3. Using its own MiXCR run on the multiplex PCR reads, TCRdb lists one record per CDR3 protein. The table shows roughly 580,000 distinct CDR3 sequences, with just over 45% occurring only once. Many counts were recorded for this clonotype. These patients, aged 18 to 65, had recently diagnosed hyperthyroidism lasting under 2 months. For the diagnoses, clinical symptoms, serum thyroxine and TRAb, thyroid ultrasound and orbital computed tomography were used.

Sequenced material: peripheral blood or thyroid tissue (not recorded which). This sequence originates from a woman in her late teens or twenties with Graves' hyperthyroidism. The V gene is TRBV15, the J gene TRBJ2-5; 7 positions match TRBD2. The CDR3 spells CATSSETGGQETQYF. CDR3 in DNA: TGTGCCACCAGCAGTGAGACGGGAGGACAAGAGACCCAGTACTTC.